The TCR beta chain under discussion was sequenced for a study of blood T cells in healthy people across ages (dated by TCRdb to about 2015). Study-level background: In model experiments, roughly one uniquely barcoded TCR beta cDNA molecule per two T cells was captured by template switching. Using deep sequencing normalized with unique cDNA molecular identifiers, the study measured how TCR beta repertoire diversity changes with age. The donors were split into four age groups: young (average 16 years), middle-aged (about 40), aged (about 62) and long-lived (roughly 86). The study analyzed two additional independent replicas of 1 million unique cDNA reads from the same blood draw for two donors, one aged 18 to 29 and one aged 80 or older. The research as a whole found: Compared with the aged group, the long-lived group had more naive CD4+ T cells, fewer expanded clones and increased TCR diversity, a pattern suggesting age selection. Because donor CMV infection status was unknown, age-related changes in expanded clonotypes were potentially confounded. Observed TCR beta diversity correlated strongly with the percentage of naive T cells measured by flow cytometry. Observed TCR beta diversity per million T cells fell roughly linearly with age, and a significant reduction was already apparent by age about 43. Estimates of total diversity based on one million sequenced T cells were considered lower bounds and underestimates. Bulk unsorted PBMC profiling prevented conclusive comparison of naive and antigen-experienced compartments.

In its sample, this clonotype was seen many times. No antigen is known for it. Base qualities are missing; no much larger clone stands one base away. V is pared back by 4 bases and J by 9 bases, with 8 bases lying between the germline termini. CDR1 and CDR2 were assigned from the germline V gene as SQVTM and ANQGSEA. Inclusive of the bounding cysteine and phenylalanine, the CDR3 is 10 residues long. CDR3 DNA only is kept here, 30 bases in frame from base 1. The receptor library was made with 5' RACE. Sequencing was performed on an Illumina HiSeq 2500. The second PCR ran for roughly 7 to 11 cycles and used a J-beta primer mix along with a sample-barcoded 5' primer. A template-switch 5' adaptor carrying 12 random nucleotides introduced a unique molecular identifier onto each TCR beta cDNA molecule. At least 2.5 million CDR3-containing paired-end reads were obtained from each sample. First-strand cDNA was synthesized from all RNA with the Mint cDNA synthesis kit, primed by a TRBC-specific oligonucleotide. Following uracil-DNA glycosylase treatment, a first 18-cycle PCR with universal primers M1SS and BC2_uni_R was performed on all cDNA. Per the authors' processing: For normalization, 1 million high-quality reads were randomly selected from each sample, with every read carrying a distinct molecular identifier. Reads with shared molecular identifiers were discarded instead of being binned into consensus sequences. MiTCR, run with a Q25 quality threshold and the strictest error-elimination algorithm, handled CDR3 identification, clonotype clustering and error correction. A nonparametric unseen species model using Euler transformation provided a lower-bound estimate of total TCR beta diversity. TCRdb's own reprocessing of the public reads used fastp at Q25 and MiXCR and kept productive beta chains. Duplicate CDR3 protein sequences are folded into a single record with the most common DNA and genes. Clone size and V and J calls follow TCRdb, not the original study. The sample table records about 840,000 distinct CDR3 sequences; about 28% of these occur just once. Around 9.6% of the sample comes from the top ten.

The roughly 39 donors, aged roughly 6 to 95 years, were systemically healthy Caucasian individuals from Russia. Around 9.7 milliliters of peripheral blood were collected from each donor into EDTA-treated Vacutainer tubes. Ficoll-Paque density-gradient centrifugation was used to isolate PBMCs, with at least 6 million obtained per sample. Trizol reagent was used to extract total RNA from the PBMCs, yielding at least 5.5 micrograms per sample. Naive CD45RAhigh/CD27high T cell percentages were measured by flow cytometry on a PBMC aliquot from every donor. The data also belong to a second study, concerning T cells of mothers and their children. That second publication adds: Donors were nine systemically healthy Caucasian individuals: three mothers and their six children. cDNA synthesis used all of the extracted RNA, with roughly 1.5 ug of RNA in each 15 ul reaction. In the second PCR, sample barcodes and 2-4 random nucleotides were introduced via the M1S primer. Over 8 million TCR beta CDR3 reads were obtained for each mother, and around 3 million reads were obtained for each child. TCR recombination output is similarly shaped by thymic selection in related and unrelated pairs, with a minor effect exerted by inherited differences. Related mother-child pairs always showed normalized repertoire overlap that was slightly higher than in unrelated mother-child pairs, though the difference was never significant. Persistent microchimeric T cell clones were not detected, at a sensitivity of 95 to 100 clones per million clonotypes. Deep NGS was used in the study to compare the TCR beta repertoires of mothers and children and to look for features that separate related mother-child pairs from unrelated individuals. Mothers averaged about 40 +/- 4 years of age and children averaged about 12 +/- 4 years. After adapters were ligated using NEBNext reagents, the libraries underwent 100+100 nt paired-end sequencing on an Illumina HiSeq 2000. To avoid cross-contamination, the mother libraries and the child libraries were prepared a month apart and sequenced in separate runs. Each donor had between roughly 450,000 and 2,300,000 distinct TCR beta clonotypes identified. Naive TCR beta clonotypes were estimated from low-frequency clonotypes matched to each donor's FACS-determined naive share, without sorting.

Recombination joined TRBV29-1 with TRBJ2-3, with the identity of the D gene unclear. The clonotype comes from a woman aged 40 to 50 in good health. The sequencing input was blood. CDR3 loop: CSVVVQTQYF. The DNA sequence is TGCAGCGTTGTTGTTCAGACGCAGTATTTT.